This entry features one T cell receptor (beta chain) sequence. The entry originates in a study of blood T cell repertoires in COVID-19. Original handling: How many nucleated cells were present was estimated from reference gene primer amplification. Measured with immunoSEQ multiplex PCR; TCRdb has only the in-frame clones, and not every one. The DNA was the basis for D and trimming; V, J and clone size are from that table. The data contain 30,000 or so clones, roughly 85% of them seen just once; the ten biggest clones take up around 8.6%. Trimming took 7 bases from V and 3 from J, leaving 10 bases between them. The CDR3 consists of 12 residues. Germline lookup yields CDR1 WNHNN and CDR2 SYGVQD (reference sequence).

This receptor was identified in a man older than 75 with active COVID-19. Sequenced: peripheral blood. The J gene is TRBJ2-7, the V gene TRBV10-1; weak D call: TRBD1 (5 bases). This CDR3 is CASMGLGYEQYF. CDR3 bases: TGCGCCAGCATGGGGCTAGGCTACGAGCAGTACTTC.